This record looks at one T cell receptor beta chain sequence and its context. J lost 6 bases, V lost 0 bases, and 15 bases had no gene match. Germline CDR1 GTSNPN, CDR2 SVGIG (reference sequence). The CDR3 is 18 residues long. This entry comes from a study of blood T cells in healthy people across ages. Primed by a sample-barcoded 5' primer and a J-beta primer mix, a second PCR proceeded for 7 to 11 cycles. Via MiXCR, TCRdb re-called the 5' RACE reads, giving one row per CDR3 protein. The table shows 790,000 or so distinct CDR3 sequences, with about 46% occurring only once. The sample comprised blood. The genes are TRBV30 and TRBJ2-2; TRBD1 matches 8 bases. The receptor comes from a man older than 75 in good health. Here the CDR3 DNA reads TGTGCCTGGAGTGTAGCCCCCCTAGCGACAGGGGTGGCCGGGGAGCTGTTTTTT. Encoded protein: CAWSVAPLATGVAGELFF.